The 24 T cell receptor beta chains reported below all come from one sample, sequenced in a study of blood T cells in healthy people across ages. The second PCR ran roughly 7 to 12 cycles with a sample-barcoded 5' primer and J-beta primers. TCRdb called the 5' RACE reads again in MiXCR, with one record for every CDR3 protein. The data contain roughly 1.4 million distinct CDR3 sequences, approximately 59% of them singletons. The specimen sequenced was blood. Every receptor here comes from a young man in good health.

The chain joins TRBV7-2 to TRBJ2-1; D is undetermined. The germline V and J ends were trimmed by 2 bases and 7 bases, with 6 bases remaining between them. Germline-derived CDR1 and CDR2 are SGHTA and FQGNSA. This CDR3 spans 12 amino acids. In nucleotides, the CDR3 is TGTGCCAGCAGCTTATTTAGGAATGAGCAGTTCTTC. Its translation: CASSLFRNEQFF.

This clonotype was detected only once. The CDR3 sequence is CASSTGDRVGQPQHF. In DNA, the CDR3 is TGTGCCAGCAGTACTGGGGACAGGGTGGGTCAGCCCCAGCATTTT. The genes are TRBV6-2 or TRBV6-3 and TRBJ1-5; 9 bases align to TRBD1. The germline gives CDR1 MNHEY, CDR2 SVGEGT. This CDR3 is built from 15 residues. With 5 bases clipped from V and 6 bases from J, the junction kept 8 bases outside the gene matches.

The genes are TRBV7-2 and TRBJ2-3, with 11 bases aligning to TRBD2. V dropped 3 bases and J dropped 4; count of bases not matched to a gene: 6. Germline-derived CDR1 and CDR2 are SGHTA and FQGNSA. The CDR3 has 16 residues. The CDR3 loop is CASSFRGSGRADTQYF. The CDR3 DNA sequence: TGTGCCAGCAGCTTTCGCGGTAGCGGGAGGGCAGATACGCAGTATTTT.

Points on this clonotype: Compared with germline, one end of the junction differs, possibly owing to a read error. The chain joins TRBV27 to TRBJ1-2; possibly TRBD1 for D (6 bases). Germline loops: CDR1 MNHEY, CDR2 SMNVEV (reference sequence). The CDR3 spans 15 residues. This chain's CDR3 is CASSFSQGLSYGYAF. As DNA, the CDR3 is TGTGCCAGCAGTTTTTCGCAGGGGCTAAGCTATGGCTACGCCTTC.

The chain links TRBV6-6 to TRBJ2-3; TRBD1 agrees at 7 bases. CDR1 MNHNY and CDR2 SVGAGI come from the germline V gene (reference sequence). With 5 bases clipped from V and 2 bases from J, the junction kept 7 bases outside the gene matches. The CDR3 is made up of 15 amino acids. The CDR3 DNA reads as TGTGCCAGCAGTATAAGGGGACAGCTCACAGATACGCAGTATTTT. It is translated as CASSIRGQLTDTQYF.

V and J are TRBV7-2 and TRBJ2-1; 10 bases are a match to TRBD2. V lost 5 bases to trimming and J lost 6 bases; unmatched junction nucleotides: 4. The germline V gene encodes CDR1 SGHTA and CDR2 FQGNSA. CDR3 size: 14 residues. CDR3 residues: CASSLSGGINEQFF. The CDR3 DNA sequence: TGTGCCAGCAGCCTTAGCGGGGGGATCAATGAGCAGTTCTTC.

This clonotype turned up a few times. V is TRBV20-1 and J is TRBJ2-5; no clear D. This CDR3 has 12 amino acids. The germline V gene has CDR1 DFQATT and CDR2 SNEGSKA (reference sequence). The V end lost 3 bases, the J end lost 2 bases, and 7 bases lay between the germline ends. The CDR3 region is CSASPRQETQYF. CDR3 nucleotides: TGCAGTGCTAGTCCCCGACAAGAGACCCAGTACTTC.

The chain is built from TRBV2 and TRBJ1-2; D remains ambiguous. Trimming cost V 8 bases and J 5 bases, with 9 bases left between them. Germline CDR1 is SNHLY and CDR2 is FYNNEI. This CDR3 has 11 amino acids. CDR3 nucleotides: TGTGCCAGCGGCGGACTGTATGGCTACACCTTC. It specifies CASGGLYGYTF.

The chain employs TRBV10-3 and TRBJ1-2; TRBD1 agrees at 10 bases. The germline V gene has CDR1 ENHRY and CDR2 SYGVKD. The V and J ends lost 6 bases and 5 bases, in that order; junction bases with no gene match: 3. The CDR3 covers 13 residues. The DNA for the CDR3 is TGTGCCATCAGCCTGGACAGGGGGTATGGCTACACCTTC. Residues: CAISLDRGYGYTF.

The chain joins TRBV4-2 to TRBJ1-5, with unresolved D. Germline CDR1 is LGHNA and CDR2 is YNFKEQ. V lost 1 base to trimming and J lost 5 bases, with 12 bases between them. CDR3 length: 15 amino acids. DNA for the CDR3: TGTGCCAGCAGCCAAGTGGTGGCAGGAGATCAGCCCCAGCATTTT. Protein: CASSQVVAGDQPQHF.

The sample holds a few counts of this clonotype. J is TRBJ2-2 and V is TRBV6-2 or TRBV6-3; tentatively, D is TRBD1 or TRBD2 (5 bases each). Germline-derived CDR1 and CDR2 are MNHEY and SVGEGT. CDR3 length equals 14 residues. Trimming cost V 6 bases and J 6 bases, with 14 bases left between them. CDR3 residues: CASSGTGTSGELFF. DNA of the CDR3: TGTGCCAGCAGCGGAACGGGGACCTCCGGGGAGCTGTTTTTT.

As for this clonotype: One end of the junction does not line up with germline, which may come from a read error. The chain couples TRBV29-1 to TRBJ2-6; D is possibly TRBD1 (6 bases). CDR3 size: 13 residues. CDR1 is SQVTM, CDR2 ANQGSEA, per germline. CDR3 loop: CSVTGSGATVLTF. The CDR3 nucleotides read TGCAGCGTCACAGGGTCTGGGGCCACCGTCCTGACTTTC.

This clonotype came up a few times. The chain joins TRBV4-2 to TRBJ1-1; a weak D match, TRBD1 (5 bases). Germline CDR1 LGHNA, CDR2 YNFKEQ. This CDR3 spans 15 amino acids. V gave up 1 base and J gave up 0 bases, with 9 bases separating them. CDR3 in amino acids: CASSQAGTVNTEAFF. The CDR3 DNA sequence: TGTGCCAGCAGCCAAGCCGGGACGGTGAACACTGAAGCTTTCTTT.

This sequence joins TRBV2 and TRBJ1-2, with 7 bases that match TRBD1. With 2 bases clipped from V and 8 bases from J, the junction kept 5 bases outside the gene matches. CDR1 and CDR2 (germline): SNHLY, FYNNEI. The CDR3 contains 13 residues. This CDR3 reads CASSERQGRGYTF. The CDR3 coding sequence is TGTGCCAGCAGTGAACGACAGGGTCGAGGCTACACCTTC. Together with reference TRBV2 and TRBJ1-2, the CDR3 gives the full variable domain: EPEVTQTPSHQVTQMGQEVILRCVPISNHLYFYWYRQILGQKVEFLVSFYNNEISEKSEIFDDQFSVERPDGSNFTLKIRSTKLEDSAMYFCASSERQGRGYTFGSGTRLTVV.

V usage is TRBV7-2 and J usage is TRBJ1-2, with D maybe TRBD1 (6 bases). This CDR3 has 15 amino acids. Trimming removed 1 base from V and 4 bases from J, with 13 bases in between. Germline CDR1 reads SGHTA; CDR2 reads FQGNSA. The CDR3, as DNA: TGTGCCAGCAGCTTAGACCGGGGGCATGGCTATGGCTACACCTTC. Amino acids: CASSLDRGHGYGYTF.

This rearrangement joins TRBV20-1 to TRBJ1-5; 10 bases are a match to TRBD1. This CDR3 is 12 amino acids long. The V and J ends lost 6 bases and 6 bases, in that order; junction bases with no gene match: 2. Germline-derived CDR1 and CDR2 are DFQATT and SNEGSKA (reference sequence). This CDR3 is CSAWTGGQPQHF. The DNA of the CDR3 is TGCAGTGCCTGGACAGGGGGTCAGCCCCAGCATTTT.

This clonotype came up a few times. Here the CDR3 DNA reads TGCGCCAGCAGCCACATTTATCGTTTGGCGGGCGATGAGCAGTTCTTC. Translating gives CASSHIYRLAGDEQFF. V is TRBV5-1 and J is TRBJ2-1, with D perhaps matching TRBD2 (5 bases). There are 16 residues in the CDR3. Trimming took 4 bases from V and 8 from J, leaving 22 bases between them. From germline, CDR1 is SGHRS and CDR2 YFSETQ. Supplemented by reference TRBV5-1 and TRBJ2-1, the full variable domain reads KAGVTQTPRYLIKTRGQQVTLSCSPISGHRSVSWYQQTPGQGLQFLFEYFSETQRNKGNFPGRFSGRQFSNSRSEMNVSTLELGDSALYLCASSHIYRLAGDEQFFGPGTRLTVL.

This clonotype showed up just once. The chain links TRBV15 to TRBJ1-1; possible D gene TRBD1, 6 bases. The CDR3 loop spans 14 amino acids. Between the trimmed V and J ends, which lost 0 bases and 1 base, there was a span of 6 bases. Germline V CDR1 and CDR2: LNHNV, YYDKDF (reference sequence). In nucleotides, the CDR3 is TGTGCCACCAGCAGAGAGGACAGGAACACTGAAGCTTTCTTT. Protein sequence: CATSREDRNTEAFF. Full variable domain (missing parts from reference TRBV15 and TRBJ1-1): DAMVIQNPRYQVTQFGKPVTLSCSQTLNHNVMYWYQQKSSQAPKLLFHYYDKDFNNEADTPDNFQSRRPNTSFCFLDIRSPGLGDTAMYLCATSREDRNTEAFFGQGTRLTVV.

This chain connects TRBV20-1 to TRBJ2-3; D ambiguous. Trimming took off 7 bases at V and 4 bases at J, with 12 bases between the two ends. The germline V gene encodes CDR1 DFQATT and CDR2 SNEGSKA (reference sequence). CDR3 length: 12 residues. As DNA, the CDR3 is TGCAGTGGGGCCATCCCCGCAGATACGCAGTATTTT. This encodes CSGAIPADTQYF.

The CDR3 is CSARDLENHYEQYF. Written as DNA, the CDR3 is TGCAGTGCTAGAGACTTGGAGAACCACTACGAGCAGTACTTC. The chain recombines TRBV20-1 with TRBJ2-4; D uncertain. The J call is in doubt because the DNA end fits TRBJ2-7 better. This CDR3 contains 14 residues. Germline values: CDR1 DFQATT, CDR2 SNEGSKA (reference sequence).

A few counts support this clonotype. The J gene is TRBJ2-3, the V gene TRBV4-1; 7 bases are shared with TRBD2. Per the germline V gene, CDR1 is MGHRA and CDR2 is YSYEKL. V lost 4 bases and J lost 0; bases outside the gene matches: 7. The CDR3 loop spans 16 amino acids. The CDR3 protein is CASSREGAGSTDTQYF. The CDR3 nucleotides are TGCGCCAGCAGCCGGGAGGGCGCGGGAAGCACAGATACGCAGTATTTT.

The chain uses TRBV10-3 and TRBJ2-4; TRBD1 aligns across 11 bases. The J call may be wrong; the DNA end is better matched by TRBJ2-7. Per germline, CDR1 ENHRY and CDR2 SYGVKD. The CDR3 length is 16 residues. DNA for the CDR3: TGTGCCATCAGTCCCGGGACAGGGGGTGCGAGCTACGAGCAGTACTTC. Protein product: CAISPGTGGASYEQYF.

As concerns this clonotype: A much larger clone sits a single nucleotide away, making a read error possible. The V gene is TRBV7-9, the J gene TRBJ2-1; D might be TRBD2 (6 bases). Looked up from germline, CDR1 is SEHNR and CDR2 is FQNEAQ (reference sequence). Deletions cut 5 bases from V and 0 bases from J, with 14 bases between. This CDR3 region has 16 residues. This CDR3 is CASSPPAGGSYNEQFF. DNA of the CDR3: TGTGCCAGCAGCCCACCAGCGGGCGGCTCCTACAATGAGCAGTTCTTC. The complete variable domain, with remaining parts taken from reference TRBV7-9 and TRBJ2-1, reads DTGVSQNPRHKITKRGQNVTFRCDPISEHNRLYWYRQTLGQGPEFLTYFQNEAQLEKSRLLSDRFSAERPKGSFSTLEIQRTEQGDSAMYLCASSPPAGGSYNEQFFGPGTRLTVL.

The genes are TRBV27 and TRBJ2-4; D gene unclear. The last part of the DNA fits TRBJ2-7 better; the J call may be wrong. The CDR3 has 14 amino acids. CDR1 and CDR2 (germline): MNHEY, SMNVEV (reference sequence). The CDR3 region has the DNA TGTGCCAGCAGTTTCCGCCCAACTACCTACGAGCAGTACTTC. Translating it yields CASSFRPTTYEQYF.